This TCR beta chain appears in the sequencing data of a study of cytomegalovirus exposure and HLA in healthy donors. The CDR3 loop spans 15 amino acids. Germline V gene data show CDR1 as SGHNT and CDR2 as YENEEA. With V trimmed by 5 bases and J by 2 bases, 5 bases remained unmatched. This clone was seen just once. The PCR was carried out with 60 Vbeta primers and 13 Jbeta primers. Clones were read by immunoSEQ multiplex PCR, and TCRdb kept only the in-frame ones, dropping some. Among 140,000 or so clones listed, around 80% were seen once. The chain recombines TRBV11-3 with TRBJ2-2; TRBD1 matches at 7 bases. The sequence was collected from a man aged 35 to 55 in good health and CMV-seronegative. Specimen: PBMCs. The CDR3 loop reads CASSPRDSNTGELFF. The CDR3 DNA follows: TGTGCCAGCAGCCCCCGGGACAGTAACACCGGGGAGCTGTTTTTT.